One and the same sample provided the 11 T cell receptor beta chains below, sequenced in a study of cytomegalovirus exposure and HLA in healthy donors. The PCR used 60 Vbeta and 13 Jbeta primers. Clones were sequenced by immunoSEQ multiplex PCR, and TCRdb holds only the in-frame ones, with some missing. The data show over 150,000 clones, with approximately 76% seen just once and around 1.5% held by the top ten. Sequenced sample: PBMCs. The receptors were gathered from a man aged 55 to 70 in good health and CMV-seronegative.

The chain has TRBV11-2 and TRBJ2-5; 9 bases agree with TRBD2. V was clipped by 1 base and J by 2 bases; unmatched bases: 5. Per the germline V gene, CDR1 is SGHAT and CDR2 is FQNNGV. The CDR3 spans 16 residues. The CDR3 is CASSLGAGGSQETQYF. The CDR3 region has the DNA TGTGCCAGCAGCTTAGGAGCGGGGGGATCTCAAGAGACCCAGTACTTC.

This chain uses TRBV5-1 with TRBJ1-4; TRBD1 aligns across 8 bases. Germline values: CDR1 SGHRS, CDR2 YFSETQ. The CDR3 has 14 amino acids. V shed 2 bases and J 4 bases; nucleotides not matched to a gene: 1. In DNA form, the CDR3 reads TGCGCCAGCAGCTTACAGGGGGATAATGAAAAACTGTTTTTT. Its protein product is CASSLQGDNEKLFF.

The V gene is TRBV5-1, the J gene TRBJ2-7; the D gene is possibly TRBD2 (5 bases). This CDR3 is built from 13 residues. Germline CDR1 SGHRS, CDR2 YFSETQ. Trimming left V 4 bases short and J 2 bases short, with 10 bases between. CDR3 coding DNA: TGCGCCAGCAGCCCGACTATTACCTACGAGCAGTACTTC. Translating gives CASSPTITYEQYF.

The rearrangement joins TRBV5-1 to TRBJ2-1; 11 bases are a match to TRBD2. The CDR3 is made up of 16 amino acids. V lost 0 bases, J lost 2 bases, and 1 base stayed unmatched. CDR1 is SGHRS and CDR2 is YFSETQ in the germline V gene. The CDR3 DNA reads TGCGCCAGCAGCTTGGTAGCGGGGGGGCCCTACAATGAGCAGTTCTTC. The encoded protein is CASSLVAGGPYNEQFF.

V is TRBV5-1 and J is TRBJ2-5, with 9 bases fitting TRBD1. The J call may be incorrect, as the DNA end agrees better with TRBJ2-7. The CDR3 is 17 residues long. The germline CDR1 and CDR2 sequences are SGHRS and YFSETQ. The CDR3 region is CASSRSRDRDGSYEQYF. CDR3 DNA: TGCGCCAGCAGCAGGTCCCGGGACAGGGACGGGTCCTACGAGCAGTACTTC.

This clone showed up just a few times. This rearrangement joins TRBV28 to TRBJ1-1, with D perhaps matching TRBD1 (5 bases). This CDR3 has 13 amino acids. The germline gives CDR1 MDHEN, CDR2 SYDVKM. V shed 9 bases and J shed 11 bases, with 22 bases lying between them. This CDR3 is CASVGGVTSRAFF. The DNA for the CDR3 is TGTGCCAGTGTCGGAGGGGTGACTTCCAGGGCTTTCTTT.

Here the CDR3 reads CAWSVMRAATGETQYF. In DNA form, the CDR3 reads TGTGCCTGGAGTGTAATGCGCGCGGCCACGGGAGAGACCCAGTACTTC. The rearrangement links TRBV30 to TRBJ2-5; D gene ambiguous. In germline, CDR1 is GTSNPN, CDR2 SVGIG (reference sequence). V was trimmed by 0 bases and J by 4 bases, leaving 18 bases between them. This CDR3 has 16 residues.

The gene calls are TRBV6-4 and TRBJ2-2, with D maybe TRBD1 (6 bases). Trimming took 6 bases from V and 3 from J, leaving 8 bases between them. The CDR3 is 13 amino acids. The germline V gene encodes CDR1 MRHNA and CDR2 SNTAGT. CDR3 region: CASRQGYTGELFF. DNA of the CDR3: TGTGCCAGCAGGCAGGGGTACACCGGGGAGCTGTTTTTT.

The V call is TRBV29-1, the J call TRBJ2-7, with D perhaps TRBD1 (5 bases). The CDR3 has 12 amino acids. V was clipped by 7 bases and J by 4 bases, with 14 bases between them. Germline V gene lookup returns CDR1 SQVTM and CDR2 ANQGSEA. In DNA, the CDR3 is TGCAGCGCAACGACAGTTAGGTACGAGCAGTACTTC. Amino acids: CSATTVRYEQYF.

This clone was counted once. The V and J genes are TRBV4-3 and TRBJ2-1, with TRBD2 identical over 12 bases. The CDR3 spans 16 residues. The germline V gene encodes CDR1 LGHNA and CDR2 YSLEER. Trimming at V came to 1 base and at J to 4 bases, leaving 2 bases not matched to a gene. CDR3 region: CASSQVGLAGYNEQFF. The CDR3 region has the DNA TGCGCCAGCAGCCAAGTCGGACTAGCGGGGTACAATGAGCAGTTCTTC.

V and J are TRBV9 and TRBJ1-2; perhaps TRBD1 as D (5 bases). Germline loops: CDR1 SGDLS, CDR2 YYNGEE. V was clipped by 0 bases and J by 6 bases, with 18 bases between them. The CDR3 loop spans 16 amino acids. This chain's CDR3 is CASSVEGSPRENGYTF. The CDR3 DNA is TGTGCCAGCAGCGTAGAGGGATCTCCCAGGGAAAATGGCTACACCTTC.